This T cell receptor (beta chain) was recorded in a study of blood T cell repertoires in COVID-19. TCRdb's table, derived via immunoSEQ multiplex PCR, lists solely in-frame clones and lacks some. The sample carries about half a million clones, approximately 90% recorded once. Participants came from about 23 US areas, aged roughly 18 to 95 years. The material sequenced was PBMCs or T cells enriched from blood (not recorded which). The TCR was taken from an older woman who had recovered from COVID-19.

CDR3 amino acids: CASSQAEGQSATNEKLFF. Here the CDR3 DNA reads TGTGCCAGCAGCCAAGCTGAAGGACAATCAGCAACTAATGAAAAACTGTTTTTT. The chain links TRBV4-2 to TRBJ1-4; D perhaps matches TRBD1 (5 bases). The CDR3 contains 18 residues. Germline assignment: CDR1 LGHNA and CDR2 YNFKEQ. Trimming shortened V by 1 base and J by 0 bases, and 15 bases separated the two germline ends.